This is a list of T cell receptor beta chains from one sample in a study of beta chain features in type 1 diabetes. Data came from immunoSEQ multiplex PCR; TCRdb stores just in-frame clones and leaves some out. The sample records 140,000 to 150,000 clones, 40% to 55% being singletons. The sequencing input was Tregs from blood. The receptor source for this set is a man younger than 35 in good health. The CDR3 runs from the conserved cysteine through the conserved F or W. The order of the fields is clone size, J gene, V gene, D gene, CDR3 DNA, CDR3 protein. A D gene is named only where the DNA matches it firmly. Expanded clones are given a class, and other clones once, few, many or no size at all.

clone_size: NA
j_call: TRBJ2-7
v_call: TRBV4-2
d_call: TRBD2
cdr3_nt: TGTGCCAGCAGCCCCCCGGGACTAGCGGGAGGGCGTTCCGAGCAGTACTTC
cdr3_aa: CASSPPGLAGGRSEQYF

clone_size: NA
j_call: TRBJ1-3
v_call: TRBV19
d_call: NA
cdr3_nt: TGTGCCAGTAGTTCACGGGGACTCCAGAGCTCTGGAAACACCATATATTTT
cdr3_aa: CASSSRGLQSSGNTIYF

clone_size: NA
j_call: TRBJ1-2
v_call: TRBV28
d_call: TRBD1
cdr3_nt: TGTGCCAGCAGTTCCCAGGACAGGGGCTATGGCTACACCTTC
cdr3_aa: CASSSQDRGYGYTF

clone_size: NA
j_call: TRBJ2-7
v_call: TRBV18
d_call: TRBD2
cdr3_nt: TGTGCCAGCTCGTTAACTAGCGGGGGGGCCGAGCAGTACTTC
cdr3_aa: CASSLTSGGAEQYF

clone_size: NA
j_call: TRBJ1-4
v_call: TRBV18
d_call: NA
cdr3_nt: TGTGCCAGCTCACCCCTGGGGAGTGAAAAACTGTTTTTT
cdr3_aa: CASSPLGSEKLFF

clone_size: NA
j_call: TRBJ1-1
v_call: TRBV27
d_call: TRBD1
cdr3_nt: TGTGCCAGCAGCAGACAGGGGGCGCGGGACACTGAAGCTTTCTTT
cdr3_aa: CASSRQGARDTEAFF

clone_size: NA
j_call: TRBJ2-3
v_call: TRBV7-6
d_call: TRBD2
cdr3_nt: TGTGCCAGCAGCCGAAGATCTAGCGGGAGGCTACTCACAGATACGCAGTATTTT
cdr3_aa: CASSRRSSGRLLTDTQYF

clone_size: NA
j_call: TRBJ2-7
v_call: TRBV4-2
d_call: TRBD2
cdr3_nt: TGTGCCAGCAGCCAAGCGGGGGGGGGATCTGACGAGCAGTACTTC
cdr3_aa: CASSQAGGGSDEQYF

clone_size: few
j_call: TRBJ1-2
v_call: TRBV6-1
d_call: NA
cdr3_nt: TGTGCCAGCAGTGAACAGGGGCACTATGGCTACACCTTC
cdr3_aa: CASSEQGHYGYTF

clone_size: NA
j_call: TRBJ2-7
v_call: TRBV6-1
d_call: TRBD1
cdr3_nt: TGTGCCAGCAGTGAAAAGGGACAGGGAAATCTGCAGTACTTC
cdr3_aa: CASSEKGQGNLQYF

clone_size: NA
j_call: TRBJ1-1
v_call: TRBV5-1
d_call: NA
cdr3_nt: TGCGCCAGCAGCTTGGCCAGGGGGAACACTGAAGCTTTCTTT
cdr3_aa: CASSLARGNTEAFF

clone_size: NA
j_call: TRBJ1-2
v_call: TRBV5-1
d_call: TRBD1
cdr3_nt: TGCGCCAGCAGCAATTACAGGGGATATGGCTACACCTTC
cdr3_aa: CASSNYRGYGYTF

clone_size: NA
j_call: TRBJ1-2
v_call: TRBV6-5
d_call: TRBD1
cdr3_nt: TGTGCCAGCAGTTACTCTGGACAGGGGGCATTCGGCTACACCTTC
cdr3_aa: CASSYSGQGAFGYTF

clone_size: NA
j_call: TRBJ1-5
v_call: TRBV18
d_call: NA
cdr3_nt: TGTGCCAGCTCACCACGGAGCCAGTCCCCCAATCAGCCCCAGCATTTT
cdr3_aa: CASSPRSQSPNQPQHF

clone_size: NA
j_call: TRBJ2-5
v_call: TRBV10-3
d_call: TRBD2
cdr3_nt: TGTGCCATCCGGGGGGAAGAGACCCAGTACTTC
cdr3_aa: CAIRGEETQYF

clone_size: NA
j_call: TRBJ2-1
v_call: TRBV9
d_call: NA
cdr3_nt: TGTGCCAGCAGCGTTTCCCGGGACTCCCGTCTTCTGAGTGAGCAGTTCTTC
cdr3_aa: CASSVSRDSRLLSEQFF

clone_size: NA
j_call: TRBJ2-7
v_call: TRBV18
d_call: NA
cdr3_nt: TGTGCCAGCTCACCTACAGGGTCATACGAGCAGTACTTC
cdr3_aa: CASSPTGSYEQYF

clone_size: few
j_call: TRBJ1-2
v_call: TRBV6-1
d_call: TRBD1
cdr3_nt: TGTGCCAGCAGTGAAGGGACAGGGGCAGCGGGTGGCTACACCTTC
cdr3_aa: CASSEGTGAAGGYTF

clone_size: NA
j_call: TRBJ2-7
v_call: TRBV7-9
d_call: TRBD1
cdr3_nt: TGTGCCAGCAGCTGGGACAGGGACTACGAGCAGTACTTC
cdr3_aa: CASSWDRDYEQYF

clone_size: NA
j_call: TRBJ2-3
v_call: TRBV4-2
d_call: NA
cdr3_nt: TGTGCCAGCAGCCAGGGAGCAACACACTTCACAGATACGCAGTATTTT
cdr3_aa: CASSQGATHFTDTQYF

clone_size: NA
j_call: TRBJ2-7
v_call: TRBV7-2
d_call: TRBD2
cdr3_nt: TGTGCCAGCAGCTTTTGGACTAGCGGGAGAGGGGGTTACTTCGAGCAGTACTTC
cdr3_aa: CASSFWTSGRGGYFEQYF

clone_size: NA
j_call: TRBJ2-5
v_call: TRBV18
d_call: NA
cdr3_nt: TGTGCCAGCTCATGGGCGGAGGAGAGCCAGTACTTC
cdr3_aa: CASSWAEESQYF

clone_size: NA
j_call: TRBJ1-1
v_call: TRBV28
d_call: NA
cdr3_nt: TGTGCCAGCAGTTTTTCAGGGTGGGCTTTCTTT
cdr3_aa: CASSFSGWAFF

clone_size: NA
j_call: TRBJ1-2
v_call: TRBV7-8
d_call: NA
cdr3_nt: TGTGCCAGCAGTTTACTAGGGGCGGAAGGTCAGGGCTACACCTTC
cdr3_aa: CASSLLGAEGQGYTF

clone_size: NA
j_call: TRBJ1-5
v_call: TRBV6-6
d_call: NA
cdr3_nt: TGTGCCAGCAGTTACTCTCGGGGGCAGCCCCAGCATTTT
cdr3_aa: CASSYSRGQPQHF

clone_size: NA
j_call: TRBJ2-7
v_call: TRBV19
d_call: NA
cdr3_nt: TGTGCCAGTAGGTTATCTAGAGCCATCTACGAGCAGTACTTC
cdr3_aa: CASRLSRAIYEQYF

clone_size: few
j_call: TRBJ2-1
v_call: TRBV14
d_call: TRBD2
cdr3_nt: TGTGCCAGCAGCCAAGATGGGACTAGCCGCGCTAACCAGTTCTTC
cdr3_aa: CASSQDGTSRANQFF

clone_size: few
j_call: TRBJ2-4
v_call: TRBV28
d_call: TRBD2
cdr3_nt: TGTGCCAGCTATTCGCGGGGGGGCGACAAAAACATTCAGTACTTC
cdr3_aa: CASYSRGGDKNIQYF

clone_size: NA
j_call: TRBJ1-2
v_call: TRBV28
d_call: NA
cdr3_nt: TGTGCCAGCAGTTTGGGGGGACCGCGCTATGGCTACACCTTC
cdr3_aa: CASSLGGPRYGYTF

clone_size: few
j_call: TRBJ2-2
v_call: TRBV2
d_call: TRBD1
cdr3_nt: TGTGCCAGCAGTGCCCCGGGACAGGCAATTGGGGAGCTGTTTTTT
cdr3_aa: CASSAPGQAIGELFF

clone_size: NA
j_call: TRBJ2-1
v_call: TRBV19
d_call: TRBD2
cdr3_nt: TGTGCCAGTAGGACTACTAGCGTTCTAGACAATGAGCAGTTCTTC
cdr3_aa: CASRTTSVLDNEQFF

clone_size: NA
j_call: TRBJ2-3
v_call: TRBV28
d_call: TRBD1
cdr3_nt: TGTGCCAGCAGTTTCGGCAGGGGGCGATCCGATACGCAGTATTTT
cdr3_aa: CASSFGRGRSDTQYF

clone_size: NA
j_call: TRBJ1-1
v_call: TRBV30
d_call: NA
cdr3_nt: TGTGCCTGGAGTGGGGGGGGGTACACTGAAGCTTTCTTT
cdr3_aa: CAWSGGGYTEAFF

clone_size: NA
j_call: TRBJ2-3
v_call: TRBV7-8
d_call: TRBD2
cdr3_nt: TGTGCCAGCAGCTGGACTAGCGGGAGGCGCACAGATACGCAGTATTTT
cdr3_aa: CASSWTSGRRTDTQYF

clone_size: NA
j_call: TRBJ2-2
v_call: TRBV19
d_call: NA
cdr3_nt: TGTGCCAGTAGTATAGTGAGGGCGCCGAACACCGGGGAGCTGTTTTTT
cdr3_aa: CASSIVRAPNTGELFF

clone_size: NA
j_call: TRBJ2-6
v_call: TRBV14
d_call: NA
cdr3_nt: TGTGCCAGCAGCCAAGGGGGGGTCTCTGGGGCCAACGTCCTGACTTTC
cdr3_aa: CASSQGGVSGANVLTF

clone_size: NA
j_call: TRBJ1-2
v_call: TRBV10-3
d_call: NA
cdr3_nt: TGTGCCATCAGTGAGACCTCAGGGTCCCCAACCTTCTATGGCTACACCTTC
cdr3_aa: CAISETSGSPTFYGYTF

clone_size: once
j_call: TRBJ2-7
v_call: TRBV7-2
d_call: TRBD2
cdr3_nt: TGTGCCAGCAGCTTAAGCTCTAGCGGGAGTATGTACGAGCAGTACTTC
cdr3_aa: CASSLSSSGSMYEQYF

clone_size: NA
j_call: TRBJ2-1
v_call: TRBV6-4
d_call: NA
cdr3_nt: TGTGCCAGCACCCTCCGTAAAAATAGGGGGTCCAGCTCCTACAATGAGCAGTTCTTC
cdr3_aa: CASTLRKNRGSSSYNEQFF

clone_size: NA
j_call: TRBJ1-1
v_call: TRBV7-9
d_call: NA
cdr3_nt: TGTGCCAGCAGCTTTCTCTTGGACACGAACACTGAAGCTTTCTTT
cdr3_aa: CASSFLLDTNTEAFF